The rows below give T cell receptor beta chains drawn from one sample of a study of T cells expressing NK-cell markers. From the 5' RACE reads, TCRdb lists one entry per CDR3 protein and no DNA. This listing includes approximately 550,000 distinct CDR3 sequences. Sequenced material: blood T cells: a sorted CD56 or NKG2C T cell subset, CD4+ or CD8+ T cells, or bulk PBMC T cells (not recorded which). The origin of the receptors is a man younger than 35 in good health. CDR3s include the opening cysteine and the closing phenylalanine or tryptophan. Each record gives: J gene, V gene, CDR3 protein.

TRBJ1-1 TRBV12-3/TRBV12-4 CASSSTGGEAFF
TRBJ2-1 TRBV6-5 CASSYSRGGGNNEQFF
TRBJ2-2 TRBV5-5 CASSSTSTSGRAGGELFF
TRBJ1-2 TRBV6-1 CASSPVLGALGGYTF
TRBJ2-5 TRBV12-3/TRBV12-4 CASTLMRGGGSETQYF
TRBJ1-6 TRBV6-5 CASSSQGGNSPLHF
TRBJ2-7 TRBV5-1 CASSQTGGQPYEQYF
TRBJ2-1 TRBV12-3/TRBV12-4 CASSFRGSNNEQFF
TRBJ2-7 TRBV20-1 CSARDLTGIYEQYF
TRBJ2-7 TRBV5-1 CASSLGGRLTGEQYF
TRBJ1-1 TRBV5-5 CASSQGGEVTEAFF
TRBJ2-1 TRBV2 CASSVSSEVGSYNEQFF
TRBJ1-5 TRBV7-2 CASSPRRSRGLGQPQHF
TRBJ2-3 TRBV24-1 CATNPGRLTDTQYF
TRBJ2-1 TRBV12-3/TRBV12-4 CASSTRTGSYNEQFF
TRBJ2-3 TRBV15 CATSSWTSGTGTDTQYF
TRBJ2-1 TRBV11-3 CASSFGTGGFYNEQFF